This TCR beta chain was observed in a study of shared clonotypes between healthy human individuals. Genomic DNA (from each subset) was split evenly across several immunoSEQ plates. Clones were read by immunoSEQ multiplex PCR, and TCRdb kept only the in-frame ones, dropping some. The repertoire holds under 2,500,000 clones, with approximately 96% as singletons. Study-wide results and limits: Non-shared clonotypes had lower generation probabilities than those shared by all four donors. Between a few donors, naive CD4 clonotypes were shared at a level of about 5.3%.

Per the germline V gene, CDR1 is SNHLY and CDR2 is FYNNEI. Trimming at V came to 6 bases and at J to 7 bases, leaving 7 bases not matched to a gene. The CDR3 totals 13 residues. As concerns this clone: Its specificity is not known.

The chain links TRBV2 to TRBJ1-2; 8 bases map to TRBD1. This receptor was identified in a man younger than 35 in good health. The sequencing input was naive CD4+ T cells sorted from blood. Subset defined: CD45RA+ positively selected. The CDR3 sequence: CASSATGGSGYTF. Written as DNA, the CDR3 is TGTGCCAGCAGCGCAACAGGGGGTAGTGGCTACACCTTC.